Presented here are 13 T cell receptor beta chains from one specimen sequenced in a study of blood T cell repertoires in COVID-19. Sequenced by immunoSEQ multiplex PCR; TCRdb stores in-frame clones only, minus some. The sample holds some 31,000 clones, 75% to 90% seen once. Sequencing input: peripheral blood. The receptors were gathered from a human donor with acute or convalescent COVID-19. The donor label of this sample is uncertain.

This chain links TRBV11-3 with TRBJ1-2; D is unresolved. CDR3 size: 12 residues. CDR1 SGHNT and CDR2 YENEEA come from the germline V gene. Trimming shortened V by 9 bases and J by 4 bases, and 12 bases separated the two germline ends. Here the CDR3 DNA reads TGTGCCAGTGAATGGAGCGGCTATGGCTACACCTTC. Translating it yields CASEWSGYGYTF.

The chain joins TRBV28 to TRBJ1-2; a possible D gene is TRBD1 (6 bases). The germline V gene has CDR1 MDHEN and CDR2 SYDVKM. This CDR3 spans 15 amino acids. The V and J ends lost 5 bases and 1 base respectively, with 14 bases between them. CDR3 in DNA: TGTGCCAGCAGTCCCCGTGGGACATTTAACTATGGCTACACCTTC. It yields the protein CASSPRGTFNYGYTF.

The chain recombines TRBV18 with TRBJ1-1; D gene unclear. The CDR3 is 14 amino acids. The V end was cut by 5 bases, the J end by 4 bases, with 14 bases between. Germline values: CDR1 KGHSH, CDR2 LQKENI. This CDR3 is CASSTLTEITEAFF. Here the CDR3 DNA reads TGTGCCAGCTCAACACTTACAGAAATCACTGAAGCTTTCTTT.

V is TRBV5-1 and J is TRBJ2-7; tentative D call: TRBD1 (5 bases). Germline V gene data show CDR1 as SGHRS and CDR2 as YFSETQ. Trimming cost V 6 bases and J 0 bases, with 13 bases left between them. This CDR3 is 14 amino acids long. The CDR3 is CASTLQDNSYEQYF. The CDR3 DNA sequence: TGCGCCAGCACCCTACAGGACAACTCCTACGAGCAGTACTTC.

This chain uses TRBV4-3 with TRBJ2-1, with D maybe TRBD1 (5 bases). Germline V gene data show CDR1 as LGHNA and CDR2 as YSLEER. V gave up 0 bases and J gave up 10 bases, with 16 bases separating them. The CDR3 loop spans 15 amino acids. The CDR3 DNA sequence: TGCGCCAGCAGCCAAGATTTGACAGCTTGGCGGGAGCAGTTCTTC. Translated: CASSQDLTAWREQFF.

The rearrangement joins TRBV5-6 to TRBJ1-4, with TRBD1 matching over 7 bases. This CDR3 has 14 amino acids. CDR1 and CDR2 from the germline V gene are SGHDT and YYEEEE. With V trimmed by 3 bases and J by 8 bases, 7 bases remained unmatched. CDR3 region: CASSSGQVGEKLFF. In DNA form, the CDR3 reads TGTGCCAGCAGCTCCGGACAGGTTGGCGAAAAACTGTTTTTT.

The rearrangement links TRBV3-1 (or the pseudogene TRBV3-2) to TRBJ1-6, with 8 bases lining up with TRBD1. V dropped 2 bases and J dropped 7; count of bases not matched to a gene: 7. The CDR3 spans 16 residues. From germline, CDR1 is LGHDT and CDR2 YNNKEL (reference sequence). CDR3 sequence reads: CASSQSGGRSNSPLHF. CDR3 nucleotides: TGTGCCAGCAGCCAATCAGGGGGCCGGTCGAATTCACCCCTCCACTTT.

CDR3: CAWWTGSGYTF. The CDR3 nucleotides are TGTGCCTGGTGGACAGGGAGTGGCTACACCTTC. The V gene is TRBV30, the J gene TRBJ1-2; 8 bases map to TRBD1. This CDR3 region has 11 residues. J gave up 7 bases and V 5 bases, and 3 bases lay outside the gene matches. Per the germline V gene, CDR1 is GTSNPN and CDR2 is SVGIG (reference sequence).

The chain links TRBV10-3 to TRBJ1-6, with unresolved D. The CDR3 runs 13 residues. Trimming left V 3 bases short and J 10 bases short, with 10 bases between. The germline gives CDR1 ENHRY, CDR2 SYGVKD. Here the CDR3 DNA reads TGTGCCATCAGTGACGAGGGTCGCTCACCCCTCCACTTT. Translation gives CAISDEGRSPLHF.

This chain connects TRBV4-2 to TRBJ1-5; D ambiguous. The length of the CDR3 is 12 residues. Per the germline V gene, CDR1 is LGHNA and CDR2 is YNFKEQ. Trimming pared 1 base from V and 5 bases from J, leaving 3 bases between. The CDR3 sequence is CASSQADQPQHF. The CDR3 region has the DNA TGTGCCAGCAGCCAAGCCGATCAGCCCCAGCATTTT.

V usage is TRBV6-5 and J usage is TRBJ1-5; a possible D gene is TRBD1 (6 bases). From germline, CDR1 is MNHEY and CDR2 SVGAGI. The CDR3 contains 15 residues. Trimming removed 5 bases at V and 0 bases at J, with 11 bases between. CDR3 region: CASSTTGSSNQPQHF. DNA of the CDR3: TGTGCCAGCAGTACCACAGGGTCTAGCAATCAGCCCCAGCATTTT.

V and J are TRBV5-1 and TRBJ2-5, with 7 bases lining up with TRBD2. The germline V gene encodes CDR1 SGHRS and CDR2 YFSETQ. J was trimmed by 5 bases and V by 10 bases; bases with no gene match: 11. The CDR3 extends over 13 amino acids. The CDR3 loop reads CACGQGGEETQYF. DNA of the CDR3: TGCGCCTGTGGTCAGGGAGGGGAGGAGACCCAGTACTTC.

This chain links TRBV27 with TRBJ2-7; 11 bases line up with TRBD2. J gave up 6 bases and V 6 bases, and 7 bases lay outside the gene matches. Germline assignment: CDR1 MNHEY and CDR2 SMNVEV (reference sequence). This CDR3 spans 14 amino acids. The CDR3 spells CASRNSGTSGEQYF. DNA of the CDR3: TGTGCCAGCAGGAACTCCGGGACTAGCGGCGAGCAGTACTTC.